Listed below are T cell receptor beta chains from one sample, sequenced in a study of blood T cell repertoires in COVID-19. Clones were read by immunoSEQ multiplex PCR, and TCRdb kept only the in-frame ones, dropping some. The sample records under 250,000 clones, 80% to 85% being singletons. Material for sequencing was peripheral blood. Receptor source: a woman aged 18 to 35 with acute or convalescent COVID-19. Each CDR3 is given with its conserved first and last residue. The order of the fields is D gene, J gene, clone size, V gene, CDR3 DNA, CDR3 protein. A D gene is named only where the DNA matches it firmly. Clone size is not always given. Where it is, it says once, few, many or a class for expanded clones.

NA	TRBJ2-1	NA	TRBV5-1	TGCGCCAGCAGCTTGGGGACAGTTTACAATGAGCAGTTCTTC	CASSLGTVYNEQFF
TRBD2	TRBJ2-1	NA	TRBV7-8	TGTGCCAGCAGCCCACTAGCGGGAGGGTGGAGCTCCTACAATGAGCAGTTCTTC	CASSPLAGGWSSYNEQFF
NA	TRBJ2-3	NA	TRBV6-2/TRBV6-3	TGTGCCAGCAGCTCCAACCCGGGAGTCAACACAGATACGCAGTATTTT	CASSSNPGVNTDTQYF
TRBD1	TRBJ2-7	NA	TRBV4-1	TGCGCCAGCAGCCAAGCCTCGACCGGGACAGGGGAGTTTTACGAGCAGTACTTC	CASSQASTGTGEFYEQYF
NA	TRBJ2-7	NA	TRBV27	TGTGCCAGCAGTTTATTAGAGGCACGGGGAAGGTCCTACGAGCAGTACTTC	CASSLLEARGRSYEQYF
NA	TRBJ1-3	NA	TRBV27	TGTGCCAGCAGACAGGGTCGAAGCTCTGGAAACACCATATATTTT	CASRQGRSSGNTIYF
NA	TRBJ2-2	few	TRBV6-6	TGTGCCAGCAGTTACGTGGGGGGAATGACCGGGGAGCTGTTTTTT	CASSYVGGMTGELFF
NA	TRBJ2-3	NA	TRBV6-5	TGTGCCAGCAGTTACGAGGACACAGATACGCAGTATTTT	CASSYEDTDTQYF
NA	TRBJ2-7	NA	TRBV12-5	TGTGCTAGTCAAGGGGCAGACAAGATGTACGAGCAGTACTTC	CASQGADKMYEQYF
TRBD2	TRBJ2-7	NA	TRBV5-1	TGCGCCAGCAGCTTGACTAGCGGGGCCTACGAGCAGTACTTC	CASSLTSGAYEQYF
NA	TRBJ2-7	NA	TRBV6-6	TGTGCCAGCAGTCCCAACTACGAGCAGTACTTC	CASSPNYEQYF
NA	TRBJ1-2	NA	TRBV19	TGTGCCAGTAGTATAGGCCGGACACCGTATGGCTACACCTTC	CASSIGRTPYGYTF
TRBD1	TRBJ1-2	NA	TRBV30	TGTGCCTTAACAGGGGAAGTTGACTATGGCTACACCTTC	CALTGEVDYGYTF
TRBD1	TRBJ2-5	NA	TRBV28	TGTGCCAGCAGTTTACCCACGACAGGGGAGACCCAGTACTTC	CASSLPTTGETQYF
NA	TRBJ2-1	NA	TRBV6-5	TGTGCCAGCAGTTACAAACTAGGACCCATTGAGCAGTTCTTC	CASSYKLGPIEQFF
TRBD1	TRBJ2-3	NA	TRBV7-3	TGTGCCAGCAGCGGACAGGGGCTGGGAGATACGCAGTATTTT	CASSGQGLGDTQYF
TRBD1	TRBJ2-7	NA	TRBV4-3	TGCGCCAGCAGCCATATAACAGGGGGCGAGCAGTACTTC	CASSHITGGEQYF
TRBD2	TRBJ2-1	NA	TRBV2	TGTGCCAGCGGCCCGGGACTAGGGGATAAGTACAATGAGCAGTTCTTC	CASGPGLGDKYNEQFF
TRBD1	TRBJ2-7	NA	TRBV18	TGTGCCAGCTCACCTTCGGGACAGTACGAGCAGTACTTC	CASSPSGQYEQYF
TRBD1	TRBJ1-4	NA	TRBV7-6	TGTGCCAGCAGCTCGAGTCCCGGGACAGGGGCCGAAAAACTGTTTTTT	CASSSSPGTGAEKLFF